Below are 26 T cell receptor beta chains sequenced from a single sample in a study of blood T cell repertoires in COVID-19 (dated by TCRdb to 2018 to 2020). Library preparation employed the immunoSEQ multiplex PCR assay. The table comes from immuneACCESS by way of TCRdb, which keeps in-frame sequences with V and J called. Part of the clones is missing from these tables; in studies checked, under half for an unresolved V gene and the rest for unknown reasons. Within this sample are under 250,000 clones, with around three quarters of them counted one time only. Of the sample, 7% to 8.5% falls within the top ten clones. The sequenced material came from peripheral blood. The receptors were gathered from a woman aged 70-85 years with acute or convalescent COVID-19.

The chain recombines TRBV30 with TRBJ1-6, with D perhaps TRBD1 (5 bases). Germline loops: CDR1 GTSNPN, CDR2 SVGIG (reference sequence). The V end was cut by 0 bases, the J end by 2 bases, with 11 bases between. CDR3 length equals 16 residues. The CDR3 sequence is CAWSVGPRAYNSPLHF. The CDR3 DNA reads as TGTGCCTGGAGTGTAGGACCCAGGGCCTATAATTCACCCCTCCACTTT.

CDR3 region: CASSLPGQGNTGELFF. DNA for the CDR3: TGTGCCAGCAGCCTCCCGGGACAGGGTAACACCGGGGAGCTGTTTTTT. The chain couples TRBV25-1 to TRBJ2-2; 9 bases fit TRBD1. From germline, CDR1 is MGHDK and CDR2 SYGVNS. The CDR3 is 16 amino acids. Germline trimming cut 6 bases from V and 2 bases from J; bases unmatched to any gene: 7.

CDR3 in amino acids: CATSDLWRTGDEQFF. Here the CDR3 DNA reads TGTGCCACCAGTGATTTGTGGCGTACAGGGGATGAGCAGTTCTTC. The chain recombines TRBV24-1 with TRBJ2-1, with 7 bases lining up with TRBD1. The CDR3 spans 15 residues. Germline V gives CDR1 KGHDR, CDR2 SFDVKD. Unmatched junction bases numbered 6, after V lost 0 bases and J lost 8 bases.

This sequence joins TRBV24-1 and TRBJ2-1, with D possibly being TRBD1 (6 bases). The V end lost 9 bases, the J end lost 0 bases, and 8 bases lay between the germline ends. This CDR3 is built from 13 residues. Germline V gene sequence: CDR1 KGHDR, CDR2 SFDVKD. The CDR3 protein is CATGTPSYNEQFF. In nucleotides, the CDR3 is TGTGCCACCGGGACACCCTCCTACAATGAGCAGTTCTTC.

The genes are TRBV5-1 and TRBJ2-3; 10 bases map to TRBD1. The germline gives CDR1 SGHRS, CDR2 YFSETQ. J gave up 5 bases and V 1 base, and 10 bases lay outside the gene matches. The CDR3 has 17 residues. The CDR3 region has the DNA TGCGCCAGCAGCTTGACCGACCGGGACAGGGGTGGAGATACGCAGTATTTT. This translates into CASSLTDRDRGGDTQYF.

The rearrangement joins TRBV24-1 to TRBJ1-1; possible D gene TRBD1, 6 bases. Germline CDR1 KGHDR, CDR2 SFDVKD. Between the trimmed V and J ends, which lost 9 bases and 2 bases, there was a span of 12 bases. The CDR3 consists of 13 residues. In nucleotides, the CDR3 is TGTGCCACCGTTGGACAGTCAAACACTGAAGCTTTCTTT. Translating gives CATVGQSNTEAFF.

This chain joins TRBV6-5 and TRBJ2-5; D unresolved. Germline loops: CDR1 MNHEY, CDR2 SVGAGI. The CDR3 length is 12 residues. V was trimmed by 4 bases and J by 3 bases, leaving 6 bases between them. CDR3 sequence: CASSSFEETQYF. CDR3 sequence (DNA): TGTGCCAGCAGTTCTTTTGAAGAGACCCAGTACTTC.

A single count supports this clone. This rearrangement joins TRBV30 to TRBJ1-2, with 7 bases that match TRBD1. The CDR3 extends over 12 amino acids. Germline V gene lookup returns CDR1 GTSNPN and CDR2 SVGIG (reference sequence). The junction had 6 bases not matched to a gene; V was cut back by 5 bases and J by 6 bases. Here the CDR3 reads CAWGLDRDGYTF. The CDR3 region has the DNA TGTGCCTGGGGACTCGACAGGGATGGCTACACCTTC.

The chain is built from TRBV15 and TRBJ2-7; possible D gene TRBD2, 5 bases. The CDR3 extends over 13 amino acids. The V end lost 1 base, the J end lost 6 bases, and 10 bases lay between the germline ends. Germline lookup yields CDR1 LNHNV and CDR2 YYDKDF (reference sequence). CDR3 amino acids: CATSRVEGSEQYV. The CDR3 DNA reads TGTGCCACCAGCAGAGTTGAGGGTAGCGAGCAGTACGTC.

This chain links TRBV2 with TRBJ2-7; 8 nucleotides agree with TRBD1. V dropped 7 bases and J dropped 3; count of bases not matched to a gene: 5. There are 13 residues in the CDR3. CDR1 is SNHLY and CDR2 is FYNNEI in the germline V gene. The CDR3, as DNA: TGTGCCAGCAATGGACAGGGATTCTACGAGCAGTACGTC. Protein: CASNGQGFYEQYV.

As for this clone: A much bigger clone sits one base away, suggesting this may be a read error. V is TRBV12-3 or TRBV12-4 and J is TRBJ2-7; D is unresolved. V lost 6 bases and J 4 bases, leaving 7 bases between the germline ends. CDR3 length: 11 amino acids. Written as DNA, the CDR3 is TGTGCCAGCAGCCTACAGTACGAGCAGTACTTC. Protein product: CASSLQYEQYF.

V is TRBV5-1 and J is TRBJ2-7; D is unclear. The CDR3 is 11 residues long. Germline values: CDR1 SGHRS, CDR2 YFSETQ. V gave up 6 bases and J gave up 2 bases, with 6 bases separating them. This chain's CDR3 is CASKAPYEQYF. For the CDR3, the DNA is TGCGCCAGCAAAGCGCCCTACGAGCAGTACTTC. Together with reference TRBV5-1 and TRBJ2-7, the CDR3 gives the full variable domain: KAGVTQTPRYLIKTRGQQVTLSCSPISGHRSVSWYQQTPGQGLQFLFEYFSETQRNKGNFPGRFSGRQFSNSRSEMNVSTLELGDSALYLCASKAPYEQYFGPGTRLTVT.

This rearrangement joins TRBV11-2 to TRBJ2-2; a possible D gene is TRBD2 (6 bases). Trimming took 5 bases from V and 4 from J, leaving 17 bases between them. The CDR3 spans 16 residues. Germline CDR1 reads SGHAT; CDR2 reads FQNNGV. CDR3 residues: CASSRGGARTTGELFF. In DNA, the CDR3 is TGTGCCAGCAGCCGTGGCGGGGCAAGAACCACCGGGGAGCTGTTTTTT.

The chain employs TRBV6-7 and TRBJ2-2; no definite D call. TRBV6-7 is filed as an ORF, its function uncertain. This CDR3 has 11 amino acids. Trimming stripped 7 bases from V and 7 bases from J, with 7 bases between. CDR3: CASTQNGELFF. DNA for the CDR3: TGTGCCAGCACCCAAAACGGGGAGCTGTTTTTT.

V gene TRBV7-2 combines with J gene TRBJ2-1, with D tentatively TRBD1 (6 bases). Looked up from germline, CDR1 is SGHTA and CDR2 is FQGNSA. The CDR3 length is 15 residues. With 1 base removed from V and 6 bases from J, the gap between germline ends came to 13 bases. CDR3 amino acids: CASSLGGYRVNEQFF. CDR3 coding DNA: TGTGCCAGCAGCTTAGGGGGTTACAGGGTCAATGAGCAGTTCTTC.

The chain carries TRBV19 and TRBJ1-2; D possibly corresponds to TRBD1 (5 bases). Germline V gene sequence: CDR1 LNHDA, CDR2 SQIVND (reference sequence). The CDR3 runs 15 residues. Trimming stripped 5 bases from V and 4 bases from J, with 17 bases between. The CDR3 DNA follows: TGTGCCAGTAGTTCGATGGAGGGGAGGTCCTATGGCTACACCTTC. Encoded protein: CASSSMEGRSYGYTF.

Here the CDR3 DNA reads TGTGCCAGCAGGAAAGCGGGGAATGCGGTAGATACGCAGTATTTT. Protein product: CASRKAGNAVDTQYF. V is TRBV11-2 and J is TRBJ2-3; 7 positions match TRBD2. Germline values: CDR1 SGHAT, CDR2 FQNNGV. The J segment lost 5 bases and the V segment lost 6 bases, leaving 11 bases of the junction unmatched. The CDR3 covers 15 residues.

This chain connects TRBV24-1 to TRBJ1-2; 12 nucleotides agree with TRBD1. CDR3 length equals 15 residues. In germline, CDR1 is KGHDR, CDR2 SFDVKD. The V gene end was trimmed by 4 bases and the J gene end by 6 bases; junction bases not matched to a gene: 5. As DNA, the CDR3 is TGTGCCACCAGTGACCGGGACAGGGGGCGAGATGGCTACACCTTC. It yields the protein CATSDRDRGRDGYTF.

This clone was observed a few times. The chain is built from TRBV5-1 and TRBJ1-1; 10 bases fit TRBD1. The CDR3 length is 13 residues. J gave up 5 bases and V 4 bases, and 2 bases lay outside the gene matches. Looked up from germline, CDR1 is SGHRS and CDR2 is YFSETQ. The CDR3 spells CASSRQGATEAFF. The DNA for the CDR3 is TGCGCCAGCAGCAGACAGGGGGCAACTGAAGCTTTCTTT.

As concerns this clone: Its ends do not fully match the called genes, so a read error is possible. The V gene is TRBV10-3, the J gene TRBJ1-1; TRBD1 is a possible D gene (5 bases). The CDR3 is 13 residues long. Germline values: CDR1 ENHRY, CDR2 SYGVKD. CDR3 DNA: TGTGCCGTCAGCGCGCAGGGCTCAGCTGAAGCTTTCTTT. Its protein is CAVSAQGSAEAFF.

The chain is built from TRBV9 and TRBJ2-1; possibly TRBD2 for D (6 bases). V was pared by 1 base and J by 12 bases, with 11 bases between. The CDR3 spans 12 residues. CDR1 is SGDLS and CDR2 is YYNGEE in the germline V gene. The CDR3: CASSVYGGWQFF. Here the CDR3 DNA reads TGTGCCAGCAGCGTATACGGGGGATGGCAGTTCTTC.

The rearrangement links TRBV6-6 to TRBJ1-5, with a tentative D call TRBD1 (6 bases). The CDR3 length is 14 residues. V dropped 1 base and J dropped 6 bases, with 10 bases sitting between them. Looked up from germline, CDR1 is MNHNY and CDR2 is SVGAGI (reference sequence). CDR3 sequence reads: CASSYLGGSQPQHF. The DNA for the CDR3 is TGTGCCAGCAGTTACTTAGGGGGTAGTCAGCCCCAGCATTTT.

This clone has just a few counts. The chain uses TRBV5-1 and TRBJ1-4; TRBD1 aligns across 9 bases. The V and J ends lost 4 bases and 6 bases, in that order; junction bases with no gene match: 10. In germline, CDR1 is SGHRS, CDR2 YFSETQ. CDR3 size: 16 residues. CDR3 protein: CASSPGAGTGYEKLFF. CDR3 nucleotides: TGCGCCAGCAGCCCGGGAGCCGGGACAGGGTATGAAAAACTGTTTTTT.

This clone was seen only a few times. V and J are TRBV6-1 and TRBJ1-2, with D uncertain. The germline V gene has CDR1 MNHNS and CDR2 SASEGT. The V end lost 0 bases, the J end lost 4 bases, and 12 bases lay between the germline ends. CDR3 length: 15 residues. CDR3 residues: CASSEAPNYPYGYTF. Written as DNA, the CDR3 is TGTGCCAGCAGTGAAGCTCCTAATTATCCCTATGGCTACACCTTC.

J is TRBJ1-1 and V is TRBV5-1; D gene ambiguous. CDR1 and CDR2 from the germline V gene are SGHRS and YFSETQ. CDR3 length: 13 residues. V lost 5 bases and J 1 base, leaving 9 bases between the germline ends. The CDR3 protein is CASRKTENTEAFF. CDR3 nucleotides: TGCGCCAGCAGAAAAACAGAGAACACTGAAGCTTTCTTT.

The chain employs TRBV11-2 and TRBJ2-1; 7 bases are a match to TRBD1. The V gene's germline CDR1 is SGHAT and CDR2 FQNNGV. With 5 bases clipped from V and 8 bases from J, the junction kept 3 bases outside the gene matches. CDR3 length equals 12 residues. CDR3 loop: CASSQGQHEQFF. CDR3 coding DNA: TGTGCCAGCAGCCAGGGACAGCATGAGCAGTTCTTC.